Below, 5 T cell receptor beta chains from the same sample are listed, as sequenced in a study of cytomegalovirus exposure and HLA in healthy donors. This table comes from immunoSEQ multiplex PCR, and its TCRdb copy is limited to in-frame clones, with some not included. This table has tens of thousands of clones, under 95% appearing once. The sample consisted of PBMCs. Receptors originate from a woman in her twenties or thirties in good health and CMV-seronegative.

In DNA form, the CDR3 reads TGTGCCAGCAGCACACGGGACAATGAGCAGTTCTTC. This sequence encodes CASSTRDNEQFF. This chain connects TRBV5-4 to TRBJ2-1; D gene uncertain. Germline CDR1 SGHNT, CDR2 YYREEE (reference sequence). The V end was cut by 4 bases, the J end by 5 bases, with 7 bases between. There are 12 residues in the CDR3. Using reference TRBV5-4 and TRBJ2-1 for the parts outside the CDR3, the full variable domain is ETGVTQSPTHLIKTRGQQVTLRCSSQSGHNTVSWYQQALGQGPQFIFQYYREEENGRGNFPPRFSGLQFPNYSSELNVNALELDDSALYLCASSTRDNEQFFGPGTRLTVL.

The chain has TRBV11-2 and TRBJ1-1; tentative D call: TRBD1 (5 bases). Between the trimmed V and J ends, which lost 5 bases and 6 bases, there was a span of 19 bases. This CDR3 has 15 residues. Germline assignment: CDR1 SGHAT and CDR2 FQNNGV. CDR3 residues: CASSPPGGERSEAFF. The CDR3 nucleotides are TGTGCCAGCAGCCCCCCAGGAGGGGAGAGGTCTGAAGCTTTCTTT. Supplemented by reference TRBV11-2 and TRBJ1-1, the full variable domain reads EAGVAQSPRYKIIEKRQSVAFWCNPISGHATLYWYQQILGQGPKLLIQFQNNGVVDDSQLPKDRFSAERLKGVDSTLKIQPAKLEDSAVYLCASSPPGGERSEAFFGQGTRLTVV.

The chain uses TRBV7-9 and TRBJ1-4, with D possibly being TRBD1 (5 bases). V shed 1 base and J shed 8 bases, with 11 bases lying between them. The length of the CDR3 is 14 residues. The germline V gene encodes CDR1 SEHNR and CDR2 FQNEAQ (reference sequence). DNA of the CDR3: TGTGCCAGCAGCTTAGAGGGGTTGGGGGAAAAACTGTTTTTT. Translation: CASSLEGLGEKLFF. Variable domain in full (rest from reference TRBV7-9 and TRBJ1-4): DTGVSQNPRHKITKRGQNVTFRCDPISEHNRLYWYRQTLGQGPEFLTYFQNEAQLEKSRLLSDRFSAERPKGSFSTLEIQRTEQGDSAMYLCASSLEGLGEKLFFGSGTQLSVL.

The chain is built from TRBV9 and TRBJ2-5; TRBD1 might be the D (6 bases). Germline V CDR1 and CDR2: SGDLS, YYNGEE. This CDR3 spans 16 amino acids. Trimming took off 4 bases at V and 5 bases at J, with 21 bases between the two ends. CDR3 coding DNA: TGTGCCAGCAGCACACCAAGCCCCGGTAGGGGGGAGACCCAGTACTTC. It codes for CASSTPSPGRGETQYF.

The genes are TRBV18 and TRBJ2-5, with 10 bases matching TRBD1. The CDR3 has 16 residues. The germline CDR1 and CDR2 sequences are KGHSH and LQKENI. V shed 2 bases, J shed 0 bases, and the junction held 3 bases outside the gene matches. The CDR3 DNA sequence: TGTGCCAGCTCACCATGGGACAGGGGCGACCAAGAGACCCAGTACTTC. It is translated as CASSPWDRGDQETQYF.